Listed below are T cell receptor beta chains from one sample, sequenced in a study of OX40 agonist ivuxolimab in advanced cancers. Clones were read by immunoSEQ multiplex PCR, and TCRdb kept only the in-frame ones, dropping some. The table includes 75,000 to 95,000 clones, approximately 92% detected once. Here the sequenced sample was CD4+ or CD8+ T cells sorted from blood, taken in a trial of the OX40 agonist ivuxolimab. These TCRs come from an adult with an advanced solid tumor such as melanoma, head and neck, liver or kidney cancer. The CDR3 runs from the conserved cysteine through the conserved F or W. The D gene is left open where the match is weak. Where a row states a size, it is once, few, many or the class of an expanded clone; other rows omit it.

j_gene	v_gene	len	d_gene	abundance	CDR3aa	CDR3nt
TRBJ1-5	TRBV7-9	13	.	.	CASSFGDYQPQHF	TGTGCCAGCAGCTTTGGAGACTATCAGCCCCAGCATTTT
TRBJ2-5	TRBV29-1	14	.	.	CSLSRAVGGETQYF	TGCAGCCTGTCCCGAGCGGTGGGAGGAGAGACCCAGTACTTC
TRBJ1-2	TRBV5-6	17	.	.	CASSLVSGAGLFYGYTF	TGTGCCAGCAGCTTGGTGTCCGGGGCTGGACTTTTCTATGGCTACACCTTC
TRBJ2-7	TRBV7-9	13	.	.	CASSLEVGSGQYF	TGTGCCAGCAGCTTAGAGGTCGGCTCGGGGCAGTACTTC
TRBJ1-4	TRBV19	15	.	.	CASSRFDVTELKLFF	TGTGCCAGTAGCAGATTCGACGTTACGGAATTGAAACTGTTTTTT
TRBJ2-2	TRBV10-2	13	TRBD1	.	CATGTVNTGELFF	TGCGCCACCGGGACAGTGAACACCGGGGAGCTGTTTTTT
TRBJ2-5	TRBV19	15	.	.	CASSHPGHPQETQYF	TGTGCCAGTAGTCATCCGGGACACCCTCAAGAGACCCAGTACTTC
TRBJ2-7	TRBV29-1	15	.	.	CSVEDRQRGTYEQYF	TGCAGCGTTGAAGATCGACAGCGCGGCACCTACGAGCAGTACTTC
TRBJ1-2	TRBV7-9	13	.	.	CASSLDPLGGYTF	TGTGCCAGCAGCCTCGACCCCCTGGGAGGCTACACCTTC
TRBJ2-5	TRBV5-1	13	TRBD1	.	CASRGTGQETQYF	TGCGCCAGCAGAGGGACAGGGCAAGAGACCCAGTACTTC
TRBJ1-2	TRBV5-1	15	.	.	CASSLLVQGPSGYTF	TGCGCCAGCAGCTTGTTGGTCCAGGGGCCCTCTGGCTACACCTTC
TRBJ1-5	TRBV19	17	.	.	CASSPEAGDSSNQPQHF	TGTGCCAGTAGTCCCGAAGCGGGGGATTCTAGCAATCAGCCCCAGCATTTT
TRBJ2-5	TRBV14	15	.	.	CASSLLQGPQETQYF	TGTGCCAGCAGCCTCCTACAGGGCCCCCAAGAGACCCAGTACTTC
TRBJ1-4	TRBV4-3	17	.	.	CASSQEAGQPTNEKLFF	TGCGCCAGCAGCCAAGAGGCTGGGCAGCCAACTAATGAAAAACTGTTTTTT
TRBJ1-2	TRBV21-1	22	.	.	CASSNGEGAPRLRDLIGYGYTF	TGTGCCAGCAGCAACGGGGAGGGGGCGCCCCGACTACGAGATCTTATAGGCTATGGCTACACCTTC
TRBJ2-5	TRBV6-6	16	TRBD1	.	CASRLARTGAQETQYF	TGTGCCAGCAGGCTTGCCCGGACAGGCGCTCAAGAGACCCAGTACTTC
TRBJ2-3	TRBV7-7	15	TRBD2	.	CASSLGLAGGDTQYF	TGTGCTAGCAGCTTAGGACTAGCGGGAGGAGATACGCAGTATTTT
TRBJ2-1	TRBV7-3	15	TRBD2	once	CASSWTSGRGGAQFF	TGTGCCAGCAGCTGGACTAGCGGGAGGGGTGGGGCACAGTTCTTC
TRBJ1-2	TRBV19	15	.	.	CASSIAGVANYGYTF	TGTGCCAGTAGTATAGCAGGGGTTGCTAACTATGGCTACACCTTC
TRBJ2-3	TRBV19	15	.	.	CASSIIRGRSDTQYF	TGTGCCAGTAGTATCATCCGGGGGCGGTCAGATACGCAGTATTTT
TRBJ2-7	TRBV4-2	13	.	.	CASSQVWGYEQYF	TGTGCCAGCAGCCAAGTTTGGGGGTACGAGCAGTACTTC
TRBJ1-2	TRBV10-2	13	.	.	CASSEAGTYGYTF	TGCGCCAGCAGTGAGGCAGGGACCTATGGCTACACCTTC
TRBJ2-7	TRBV4-3	15	TRBD1	.	CASSQELDRRYEQYF	TGCGCCAGCAGCCAAGAACTGGACAGGCGCTACGAGCAGTACTTC
TRBJ1-3	TRBV7-9	16	.	.	CASSLRSVDSGNTIYF	TGTGCCAGCAGCTTAAGGTCCGTGGACTCTGGAAACACCATATATTTT
TRBJ1-5	TRBV5-1	16	.	.	CASSAIGGDSNQPQHF	TGCGCCAGCAGCGCAATAGGGGGGGATAGCAATCAGCCCCAGCATTTT
TRBJ2-1	TRBV6-1	16	TRBD1	.	CASSEAWDRTYNEQFF	TGTGCCAGCAGTGAAGCGTGGGACAGGACCTACAATGAGCAGTTCTTC
TRBJ2-7	TRBV7-8	14	.	.	CASTTGPSLGEQYF	TGTGCCAGCACCACGGGCCCTTCTCTGGGCGAGCAGTACTTC
TRBJ1-1	TRBV6-1	12	.	.	CASSGGYTEAFF	TGTGCCAGCAGTGGAGGGTACACTGAAGCTTTCTTT
TRBJ2-1	TRBV5-6	15	TRBD2	once	CASSLTAGGYNEQFF	TGTGCCAGCAGCTTGACCGCGGGGGGCTACAATGAGCAGTTCTTC
TRBJ2-1	TRBV7-8	15	.	once	CASSLRRERGGEQFF	TGTGCCAGCAGTCTACGGCGGGAGAGGGGGGGTGAGCAGTTCTTC
TRBJ2-3	TRBV28	13	.	.	CASRSDGTDTQYF	TGTGCCAGCAGATCGGATGGGACAGATACGCAGTATTTT
TRBJ2-5	TRBV7-2	15	TRBD2	.	CASRRTSGSFETQYF	TGTGCCAGCAGACGGACTAGCGGGAGTTTTGAGACCCAGTACTTC
TRBJ2-1	TRBV6-5	16	.	.	CASSYSIGVSYNEQFF	TGTGCCAGCAGTTACTCGATAGGCGTGTCCTACAATGAGCAGTTCTTC